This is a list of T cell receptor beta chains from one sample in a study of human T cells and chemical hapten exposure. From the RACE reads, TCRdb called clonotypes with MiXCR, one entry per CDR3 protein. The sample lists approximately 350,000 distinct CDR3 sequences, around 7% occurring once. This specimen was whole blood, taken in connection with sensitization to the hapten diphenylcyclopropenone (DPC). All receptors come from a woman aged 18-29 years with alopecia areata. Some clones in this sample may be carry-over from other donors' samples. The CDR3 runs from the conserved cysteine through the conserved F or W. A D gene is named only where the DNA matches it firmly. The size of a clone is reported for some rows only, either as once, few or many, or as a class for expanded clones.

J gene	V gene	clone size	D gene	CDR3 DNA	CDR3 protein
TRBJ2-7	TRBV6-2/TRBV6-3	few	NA	TGTGCCAGCCACGGTTACGGGACACCCTCCTACGAGCAGTACTTC	CASHGYGTPSYEQYF
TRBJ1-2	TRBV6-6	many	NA	TGTGCCAGCAGTTACTACTCAGGGGCAGCGTATGGCTACACCTTC	CASSYYSGAAYGYTF
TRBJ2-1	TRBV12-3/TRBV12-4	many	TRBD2	TGTGCCAGCAGTTCCCCGAGCGGGGGGCCTTACAATGAGCAGTTCTTC	CASSSPSGGPYNEQFF
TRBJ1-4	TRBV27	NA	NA	TGTGCCAGCAGTTTATCGATCGCGATTGCAACTAATGAAAAACTGTTTTTT	CASSLSIAIATNEKLFF
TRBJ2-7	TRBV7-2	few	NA	TGTGCCACCCGGCAGTACTACGAGCAGTACTTC	CATRQYYEQYF
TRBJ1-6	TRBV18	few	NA	TGTGCCAGCTCACCGGAACTTAATTCACCCCTCCACTTT	CASSPELNSPLHF
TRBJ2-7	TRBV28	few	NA	TGTGCCAGCAGTTTGGGGAGCGCTGCCCCCTACGAGCAGTACTTC	CASSLGSAAPYEQYF
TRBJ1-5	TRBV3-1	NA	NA	TGTGCCAGCAGCCAAGATCCGGTCCGGCCCCAGCATTTT	CASSQDPVRPQHF
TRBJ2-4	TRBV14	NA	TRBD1	TGTGCCAGCAGCGGACAGGGTATCCCTACGATAGCCAAAAACATTCAGTACTTC	CASSGQGIPTIAKNIQYF
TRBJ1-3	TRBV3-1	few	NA	TGTGCCAGCAGCCAAGGTGCGATGGACTCTGGAAACACCATATATTTT	CASSQGAMDSGNTIYF
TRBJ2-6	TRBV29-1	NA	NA	TGCAGCGTTGATGGTGTCTCTGGGGCCAACGTCCTGACTTTC	CSVDGVSGANVLTF
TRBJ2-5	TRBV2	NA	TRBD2	TGTGCCAGCAGTGTCGGGACTAGCGGGAGGGAGACCCAGTACTTC	CASSVGTSGRETQYF
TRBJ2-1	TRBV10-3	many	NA	TGTGCCATCAGTGAGGGACGAAAGGGAGATGAGCAGTTCTTC	CAISEGRKGDEQFF
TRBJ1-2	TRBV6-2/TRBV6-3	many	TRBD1	TGTGCCAGCAGTTCGCCGGGACAGATCTATGGCTACACCTTC	CASSSPGQIYGYTF
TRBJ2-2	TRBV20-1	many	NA	TGCAGTGCTAGAGATCTGAGGGATTCGAACACCGGGGAGCTGTTTTTT	CSARDLRDSNTGELFF
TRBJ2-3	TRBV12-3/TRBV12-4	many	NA	TGTGCCAGCAGTTTAGCGGGGGGGGCCGCAGATACGCAGTATTTT	CASSLAGGAADTQYF
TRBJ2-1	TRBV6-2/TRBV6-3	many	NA	TGTGCCAGCAGCCACCCCATCTCGGGGAAGCAGTTCTTC	CASSHPISGKQFF
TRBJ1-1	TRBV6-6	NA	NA	TGTGCCAGCAGTGCCATTAACGTGGGGACTGAAGCTTTCTTT	CASSAINVGTEAFF
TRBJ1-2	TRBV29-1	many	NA	TGCAGCGTCGCCGGCGGACCGCTGCATAACTATGGCTACACCTTC	CSVAGGPLHNYGYTF
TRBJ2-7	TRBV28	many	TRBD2	TGTGCCAGCAGACGGGACTACTACGAGCAGTACTTC	CASRRDYYEQYF
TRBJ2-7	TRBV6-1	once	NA	TGTGCCAGCAGTGAAGGACAGTCCGCCTACGAGCAGTACTTC	CASSEGQSAYEQYF
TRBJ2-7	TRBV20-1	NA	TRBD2	TGCAGTGCTAGAATGTATGGGACTAGCAGCCACGAGCAGTACTTC	CSARMYGTSSHEQYF
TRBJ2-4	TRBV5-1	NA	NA	TGCGCCAGCAGCTTGGACTATCACCGCGTTTTAGCCAAAAACATTCAGTACTTC	CASSLDYHRVLAKNIQYF
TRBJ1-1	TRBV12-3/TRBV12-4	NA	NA	TGTGCCAGCACCTACGGGAACACTGAAGCTTTCTTT	CASTYGNTEAFF
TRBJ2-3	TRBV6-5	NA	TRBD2	TGTGCCAGCAGTGGGCTAGCGGGGAGCACAGATACGCAGTATTTT	CASSGLAGSTDTQYF
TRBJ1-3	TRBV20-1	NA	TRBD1	TGCAGTGCCACACTACAGGGGTACGCTGGAAACACCATATATTTT	CSATLQGYAGNTIYF
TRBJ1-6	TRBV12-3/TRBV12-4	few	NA	TGTGCCAGCAGCCAGACGACAGAGGCTTCACCCCTCCACTTT	CASSQTTEASPLHF
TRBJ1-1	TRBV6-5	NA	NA	TGTGCCAGCAGTCTCCCGGGATCTTTTACTTTCTTT	CASSLPGSFTFF
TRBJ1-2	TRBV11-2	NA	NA	TGTGCCAGCAGCTTAGCACAGGGACTTGGCTACACCTTC	CASSLAQGLGYTF
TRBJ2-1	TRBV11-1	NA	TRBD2	TGTGCCAGCAGCTTAGGACTAGCGGCCATGTTGAGTTACAATGAGCAGTTCTTC	CASSLGLAAMLSYNEQFF
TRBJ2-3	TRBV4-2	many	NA	TGTGCCAGCAGCCAAGATATAGCCACAGATACGCAGTATTTT	CASSQDIATDTQYF
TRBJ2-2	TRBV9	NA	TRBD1	TGTGCCAGCAGCAACAGACAGGGGCTCAACACCGGGGAGCTGTTTTTT	CASSNRQGLNTGELFF
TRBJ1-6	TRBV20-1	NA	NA	TGCAGTGCGCGGATGGACAGCATTAATTCACCCCTCCACTTT	CSARMDSINSPLHF
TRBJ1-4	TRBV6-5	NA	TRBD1	TGTGCCAGCAGCCCGACCGGGACAGGGGACGAAAAACTGTTTTTT	CASSPTGTGDEKLFF
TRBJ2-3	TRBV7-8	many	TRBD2	TGTGCCAGCAGCCGGATAGGGCGGGGGGGCCAAGATACGCAGTATTTT	CASSRIGRGGQDTQYF
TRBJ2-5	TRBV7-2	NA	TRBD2	TGTGCCAGCAGCCGCGGGGGGGCAGAGACCCAGTACTTC	CASSRGGAETQYF
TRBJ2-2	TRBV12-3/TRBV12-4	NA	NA	TGTGCCAGCAGTCCGTCCGGACGCGCCGGGGAGCTGTTTTTT	CASSPSGRAGELFF
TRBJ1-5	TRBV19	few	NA	TGTGCCAGCGGACAGCCGTTTATTCACAATCAGCCCCAGCATTTT	CASGQPFIHNQPQHF
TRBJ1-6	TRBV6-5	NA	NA	TGTGCCAGCAGTTACGTAGTGGGATTATCACCCCTCCACTTT	CASSYVVGLSPLHF
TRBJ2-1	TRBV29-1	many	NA	TGCAGCGTTGAAGTGGGAAGAACTCTGCAGTTCTTC	CSVEVGRTLQFF
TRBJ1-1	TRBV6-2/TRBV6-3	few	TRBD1	TGTGCCAGCAGTTACTCCTCGGGACAGTCAACACTTGAAGCTTTCTTT	CASSYSSGQSTLEAFF
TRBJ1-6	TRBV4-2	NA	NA	TGTGCCAGCAGCCAAGATCGGCGCCTCGACTCCTATAATTCACCCCTCCACTTT	CASSQDRRLDSYNSPLHF
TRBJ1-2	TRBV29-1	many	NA	TGCAGCGTGACAGTCGACTATGGCTACACCTTC	CSVTVDYGYTF
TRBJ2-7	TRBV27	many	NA	TGTGCCAGCAGTCCATCCGGGCACGAGCAGTACTTC	CASSPSGHEQYF
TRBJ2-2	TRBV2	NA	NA	TGTGCCAGCGCTCAGACGCCGAAAACCGGGGAGCTGTTTTTT	CASAQTPKTGELFF
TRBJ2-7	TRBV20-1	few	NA	TGCAGTGCTAGCCCGCTAATCGGCGGGGCCTCCTACGAGCAGTACTTC	CSASPLIGGASYEQYF
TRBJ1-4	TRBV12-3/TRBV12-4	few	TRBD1	TGTGCCAGCAGTTCGATTACAGGGGAAACTAATGAAAAACTGTTTTTT	CASSSITGETNEKLFF
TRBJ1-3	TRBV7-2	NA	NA	TGTGCCAGCACCCACCGGGGCTCTGGAAACACCATATATTTT	CASTHRGSGNTIYF
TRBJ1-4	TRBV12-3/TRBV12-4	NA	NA	TGTGCCAGCAGTCTTACAGGGTCTGGTGAAAAACTGTTTTTT	CASSLTGSGEKLFF
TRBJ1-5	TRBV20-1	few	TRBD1	TGCAGTGCTAACCCGCGGACAGGGGTTCAGCCCCAGCATTTT	CSANPRTGVQPQHF
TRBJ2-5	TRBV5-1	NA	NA	TGCGCCAGCAAAGGGGAAGGCTCTTCAGTCGAGACCCAGTACTTC	CASKGEGSSVETQYF
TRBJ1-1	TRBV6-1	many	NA	TGTGCCAGCAATGCTACACCGAACACTGAAGCTTTCTTT	CASNATPNTEAFF
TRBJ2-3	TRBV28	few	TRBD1	TGTGCCAGCAGTTGGACAGGGGATATCACAGATACGCAGTATTTT	CASSWTGDITDTQYF
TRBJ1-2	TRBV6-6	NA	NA	TGTGCCAGCGGCAGATGGGGGGAGGATGGCTACACCTTC	CASGRWGEDGYTF
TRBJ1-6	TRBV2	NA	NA	TGTGCCAGCAGTGAAGAGTCAAGCTCACCCCTCCACTTT	CASSEESSSPLHF
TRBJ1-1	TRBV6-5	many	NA	TGTGCCAGCAGTTACGAGGGGGCTGAAGCTTTCTTT	CASSYEGAEAFF
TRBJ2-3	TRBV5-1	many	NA	TGCGCCAGCAGCTTGTACCAGGATGCTGATACGCAGTATTTT	CASSLYQDADTQYF